These 3 T cell receptor beta chains were sequenced from one sample in a study of blood T cell repertoires in COVID-19. Method: immunoSEQ multiplex PCR; TCRdb's copy keeps in-frame clones and lacks some. The profile shows fewer than 300,000 clones, about nine tenths of them singletons. Input material: peripheral blood. Source of these receptors: a woman in her twenties or thirties with COVID-19, enrolled during active disease.

This chain links TRBV9 with TRBJ2-7; 10 bases align to TRBD1. The germline V gene has CDR1 SGDLS and CDR2 YYNGEE. Trimming removed 0 bases from V and 10 bases from J; junction bases left unmatched: 7. The CDR3 loop spans 14 amino acids. CDR3 loop: CASSVGTGGSRQYF. The CDR3 bases are TGTGCCAGCAGCGTAGGGACAGGGGGAAGTCGTCAGTACTTC.

The chain recombines TRBV18 with TRBJ2-1; 8 bases are a match to TRBD2. This CDR3 has 17 amino acids. The J segment lost 3 bases and the V segment lost 3 bases, leaving 10 bases of the junction unmatched. Germline CDR1 KGHSH, CDR2 LQKENI. The CDR3 sequence: CASSPPGFTSGYNEQFF. For the CDR3, the DNA is TGTGCCAGCTCACCCCCGGGATTTACTAGCGGCTACAATGAGCAGTTCTTC.

This clone was picked up a small number of times. The chain links TRBV9 to TRBJ2-2, with TRBD2 matching over 9 bases. This CDR3 is built from 17 residues. Trimming at V came to 0 bases and at J to 5 bases, leaving 8 bases not matched to a gene. Germline lookup yields CDR1 SGDLS and CDR2 YYNGEE. The CDR3 DNA is TGTGCCAGCAGCGTAGGGTCCTCCGCGGGGGGGACCGGGGAGCTGTTTTTT. It encodes CASSVGSSAGGTGELFF.